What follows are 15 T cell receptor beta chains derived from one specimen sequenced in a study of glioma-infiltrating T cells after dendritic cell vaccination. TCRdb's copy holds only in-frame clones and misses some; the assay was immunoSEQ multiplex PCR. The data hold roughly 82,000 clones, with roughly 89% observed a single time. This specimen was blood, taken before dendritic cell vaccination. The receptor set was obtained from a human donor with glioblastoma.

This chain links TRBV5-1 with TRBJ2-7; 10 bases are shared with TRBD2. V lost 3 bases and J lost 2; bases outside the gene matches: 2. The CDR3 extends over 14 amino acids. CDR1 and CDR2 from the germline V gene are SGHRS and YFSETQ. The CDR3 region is CASSWTSGTYEQYF. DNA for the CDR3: TGCGCCAGCAGCTGGACTAGCGGTACCTACGAGCAGTACTTC.

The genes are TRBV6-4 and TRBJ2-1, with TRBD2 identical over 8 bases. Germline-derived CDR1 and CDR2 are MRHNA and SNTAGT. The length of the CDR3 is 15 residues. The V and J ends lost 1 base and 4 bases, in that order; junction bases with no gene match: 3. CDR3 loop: CASSDFAGGYNEQFF. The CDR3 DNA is TGTGCCAGCAGTGACTTCGCGGGGGGATACAATGAGCAGTTCTTC.

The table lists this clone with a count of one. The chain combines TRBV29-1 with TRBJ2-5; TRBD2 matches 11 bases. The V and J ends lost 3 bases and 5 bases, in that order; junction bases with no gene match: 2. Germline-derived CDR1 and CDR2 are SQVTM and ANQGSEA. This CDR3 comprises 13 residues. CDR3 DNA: TGCAGCGTTGATGTAGCGGGGGGGGAGACCCAGTACTTC. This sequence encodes CSVDVAGGETQYF.

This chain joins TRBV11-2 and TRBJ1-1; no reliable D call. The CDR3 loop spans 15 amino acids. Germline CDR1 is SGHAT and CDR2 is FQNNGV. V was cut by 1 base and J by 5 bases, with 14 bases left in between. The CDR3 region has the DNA TGTGCCAGCAGCTTAGCCCCTCAAGCGGGGACTGAAGCTTTCTTT. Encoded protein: CASSLAPQAGTEAFF.

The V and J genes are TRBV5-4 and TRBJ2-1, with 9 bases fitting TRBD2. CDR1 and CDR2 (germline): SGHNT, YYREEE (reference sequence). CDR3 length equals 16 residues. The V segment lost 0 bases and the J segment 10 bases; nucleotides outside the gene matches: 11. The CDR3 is CASSLEVVSGSPEQFF. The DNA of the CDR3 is TGTGCCAGCAGCTTGGAGGTAGTTAGCGGGAGTCCCGAGCAGTTCTTC.

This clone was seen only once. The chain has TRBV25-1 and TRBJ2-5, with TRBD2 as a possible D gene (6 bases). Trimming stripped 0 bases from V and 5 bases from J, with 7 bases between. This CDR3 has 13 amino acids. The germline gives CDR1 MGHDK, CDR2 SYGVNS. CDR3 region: CASSEYAGETQYF. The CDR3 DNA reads TGTGCCAGCAGTGAATATGCGGGGGAGACCCAGTACTTC.

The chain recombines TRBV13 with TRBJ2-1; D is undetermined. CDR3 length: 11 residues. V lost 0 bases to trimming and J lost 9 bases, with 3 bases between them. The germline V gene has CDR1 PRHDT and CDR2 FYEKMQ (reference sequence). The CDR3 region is CASSLGSEQFF. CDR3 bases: TGTGCCAGCAGCTTAGGGAGTGAGCAGTTCTTC.

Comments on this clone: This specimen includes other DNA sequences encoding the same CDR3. The CDR3 protein is CASSLSGQNTEAFF. The CDR3 nucleotides are TGTGCCAGCAGCTTATCCGGACAGAACACTGAAGCTTTCTTT. The rearrangement uses TRBV7-9 and TRBJ1-1; a weak D match, TRBD1 (5 bases). CDR1 SEHNR and CDR2 FQNEAQ come from the germline V gene (reference sequence). The CDR3 spans 14 residues. The V gene lost 2 bases and the J gene lost 1 base, with 8 bases spanning the gap.

CDR3 region: CASRSSGTHNQPQHF. The CDR3, as DNA: TGTGCCAGCAGATCGTCCGGGACTCACAATCAGCCCCAGCATTTT. The chain combines TRBV5-8 with TRBJ1-5; TRBD1 might be the D (5 bases). This CDR3 is built from 15 residues. Germline CDR1 and CDR2: SGHTS and YDEGEE. V was cut by 5 bases and J by 3 bases, with 15 bases left in between.

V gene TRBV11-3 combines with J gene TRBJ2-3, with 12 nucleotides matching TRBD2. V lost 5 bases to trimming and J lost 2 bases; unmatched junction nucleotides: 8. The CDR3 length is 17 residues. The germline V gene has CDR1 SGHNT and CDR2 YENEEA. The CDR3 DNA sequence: TGTGCCAGCAGCCTTCTCAGGACTAGCGGGAACACAGATACGCAGTATTTT. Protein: CASSLLRTSGNTDTQYF.

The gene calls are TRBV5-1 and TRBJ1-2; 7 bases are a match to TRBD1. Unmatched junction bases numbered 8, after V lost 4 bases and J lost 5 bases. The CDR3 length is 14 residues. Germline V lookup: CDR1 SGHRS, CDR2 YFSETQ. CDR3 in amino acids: CASSPEGARYGYTF. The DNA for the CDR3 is TGCGCCAGCAGCCCCGAGGGGGCAAGATATGGCTACACCTTC. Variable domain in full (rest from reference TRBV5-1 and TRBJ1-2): KAGVTQTPRYLIKTRGQQVTLSCSPISGHRSVSWYQQTPGQGLQFLFEYFSETQRNKGNFPGRFSGRQFSNSRSEMNVSTLELGDSALYLCASSPEGARYGYTFGSGTRLTVV.

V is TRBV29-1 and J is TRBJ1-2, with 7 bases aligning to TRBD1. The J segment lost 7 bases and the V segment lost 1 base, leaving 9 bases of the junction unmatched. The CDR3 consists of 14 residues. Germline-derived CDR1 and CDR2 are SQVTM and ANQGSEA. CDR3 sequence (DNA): TGCAGCGTTGAAGTCCAAGGGGGCGCCGGTGGCTACACCTTC. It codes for CSVEVQGGAGGYTF.

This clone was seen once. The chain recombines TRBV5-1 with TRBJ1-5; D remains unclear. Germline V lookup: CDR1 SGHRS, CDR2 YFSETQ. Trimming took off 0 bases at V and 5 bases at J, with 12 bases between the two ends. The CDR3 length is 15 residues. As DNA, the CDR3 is TGCGCCAGCAGCTTGGTCGCAGGAGGAGATCAGCCCCAGCATTTT. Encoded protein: CASSLVAGGDQPQHF. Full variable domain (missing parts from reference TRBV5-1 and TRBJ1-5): KAGVTQTPRYLIKTRGQQVTLSCSPISGHRSVSWYQQTPGQGLQFLFEYFSETQRNKGNFPGRFSGRQFSNSRSEMNVSTLELGDSALYLCASSLVAGGDQPQHFGDGTRLSIL.

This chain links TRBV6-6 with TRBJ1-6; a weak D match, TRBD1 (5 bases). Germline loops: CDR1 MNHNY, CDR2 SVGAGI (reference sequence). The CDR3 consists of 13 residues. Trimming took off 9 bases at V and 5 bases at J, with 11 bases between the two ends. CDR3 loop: CASRAGDNSPLHF. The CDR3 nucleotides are TGTGCCAGTAGGGCGGGGGATAATTCACCCCTCCACTTT.

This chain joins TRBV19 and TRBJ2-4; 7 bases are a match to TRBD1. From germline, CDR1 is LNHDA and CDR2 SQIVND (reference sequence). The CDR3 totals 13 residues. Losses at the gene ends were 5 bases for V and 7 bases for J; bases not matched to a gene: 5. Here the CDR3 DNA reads TGTGCCAGTAGTGGGCTACAGGGGAACATTCAGTACTTC. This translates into CASSGLQGNIQYF.